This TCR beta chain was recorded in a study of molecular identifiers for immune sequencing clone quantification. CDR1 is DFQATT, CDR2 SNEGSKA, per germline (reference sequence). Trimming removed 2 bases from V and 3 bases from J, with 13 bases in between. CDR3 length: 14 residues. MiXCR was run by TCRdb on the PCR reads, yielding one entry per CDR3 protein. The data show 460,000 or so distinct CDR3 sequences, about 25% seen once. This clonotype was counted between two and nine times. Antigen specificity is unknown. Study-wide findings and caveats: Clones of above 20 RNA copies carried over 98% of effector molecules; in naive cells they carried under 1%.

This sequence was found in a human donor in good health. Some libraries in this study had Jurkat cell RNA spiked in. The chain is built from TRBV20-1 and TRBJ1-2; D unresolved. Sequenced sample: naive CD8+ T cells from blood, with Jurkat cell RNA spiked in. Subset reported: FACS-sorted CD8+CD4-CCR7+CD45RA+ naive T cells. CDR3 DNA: TGCAGTGCTAGACCCGGACTGCTCGACTATGGCTACACCTTC. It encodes CSARPGLLDYGYTF.